This T cell receptor beta chain came from a study of cytomegalovirus exposure and HLA in healthy donors. The study ran its PCR with 60 Vbeta and 13 Jbeta primers. Measured with immunoSEQ multiplex PCR; TCRdb has only the in-frame clones, and not every one. The sample shows some 140,000 clones, around 75% of them seen only once. It was healthy bone marrow donors who served as donors. This CDR3 has 12 residues. The germline gives CDR1 MDHEN, CDR2 SYDVKM. Trimming removed 6 bases at V and 2 bases at J, with 7 bases between. The sample taken for sequencing was PBMCs. This chain links TRBV28 with TRBJ1-1; D is unresolved. This receptor was identified in a man in his forties in good health and CMV-seronegative. CDR3 sequence reads: CASRRANTEAFF. The CDR3 bases are TGTGCCAGCAGGAGGGCCAACACTGAAGCTTTCTTT. The full variable domain, with the rest looked up from reference TRBV28 and TRBJ1-1, is DVKVTQSSRYLVKRTGEKVFLECVQDMDHENMFWYRQDPGLGLRLIYFSYDVKMKEKGDIPEGYSVSREKKERFSLILESASTNQTSMYLCASRRANTEAFFGQGTRLTVV.